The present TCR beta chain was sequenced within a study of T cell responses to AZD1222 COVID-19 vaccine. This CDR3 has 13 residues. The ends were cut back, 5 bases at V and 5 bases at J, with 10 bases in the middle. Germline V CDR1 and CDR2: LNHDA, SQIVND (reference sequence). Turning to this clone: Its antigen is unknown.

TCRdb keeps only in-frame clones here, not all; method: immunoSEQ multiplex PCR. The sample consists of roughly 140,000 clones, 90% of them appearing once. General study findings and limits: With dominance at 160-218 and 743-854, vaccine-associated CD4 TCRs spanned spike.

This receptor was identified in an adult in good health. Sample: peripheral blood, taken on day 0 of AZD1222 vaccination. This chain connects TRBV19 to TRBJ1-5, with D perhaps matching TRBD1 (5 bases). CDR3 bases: TGTGCCAGTAGTCCAGGCAGGGATCAGCCCCAGCATTTT. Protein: CASSPGRDQPQHF. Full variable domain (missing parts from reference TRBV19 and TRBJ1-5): DGGITQSPKYLFRKEGQNVTLSCEQNLNHDAMYWYRQDPGQGLRLIYYSQIVNDFQKGDIAEGYSVSREKKESFPLTVTSAQKNPTAFYLCASSPGRDQPQHFGDGTRLSIL.